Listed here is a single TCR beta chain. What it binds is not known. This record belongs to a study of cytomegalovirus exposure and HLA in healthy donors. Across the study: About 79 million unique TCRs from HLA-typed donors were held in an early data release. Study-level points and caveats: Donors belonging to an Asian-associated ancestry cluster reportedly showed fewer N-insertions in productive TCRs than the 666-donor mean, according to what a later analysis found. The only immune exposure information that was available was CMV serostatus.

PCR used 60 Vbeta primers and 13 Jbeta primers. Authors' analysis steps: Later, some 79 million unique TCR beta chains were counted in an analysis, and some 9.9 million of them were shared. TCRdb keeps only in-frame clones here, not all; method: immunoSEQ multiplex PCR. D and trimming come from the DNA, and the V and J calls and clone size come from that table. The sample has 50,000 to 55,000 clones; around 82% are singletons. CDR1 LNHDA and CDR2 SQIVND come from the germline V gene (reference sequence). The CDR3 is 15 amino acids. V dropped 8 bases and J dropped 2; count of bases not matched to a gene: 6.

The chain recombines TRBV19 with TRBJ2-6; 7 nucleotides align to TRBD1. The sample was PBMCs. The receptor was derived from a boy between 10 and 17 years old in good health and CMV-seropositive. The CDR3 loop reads CASHHRGTGANVLTF. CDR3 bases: TGTGCCAGTCACCACAGGGGAACTGGGGCCAACGTCCTGACTTTC.